This T cell receptor (beta chain) was profiled in a study of cytomegalovirus exposure and HLA in healthy donors. Study in general: The same platform as the approximately 670 first-cohort repertoires was used for the 100 to 150 validation repertoires, a later analysis reported.

Broader study findings: The study put some 150 TCR beta chains on its list as cytomegalovirus-associated. Under in vitro conditions, a few CMV-associated chains were confirmed as specific for CMV antigens.

Of note for this clone: The antigen remains undetermined.

V lost 2 bases and J 5 bases, leaving 9 bases between the germline ends. The CDR3 is 13 amino acids. In germline, CDR1 is SGHRS, CDR2 YFSETQ. The method was immunoSEQ multiplex PCR; TCRdb's version includes in-frame clones alone and lacks a portion of them. Among 150,000 to 200,000 clones listed, more than 75% were seen once. Donors were drawn from the approximately 110-subject validation cohort, separate from the roughly 700-subject first cohort. Sequenced: PBMCs. The chain joins TRBV5-1 to TRBJ2-3; no clear D gene. This TCR was recovered from a man younger than 35 in good health and CMV-seronegative. This CDR3 is CASSLEEGDTQYF. In DNA, the CDR3 is TGCGCCAGCAGCTTAGAGGAAGGAGATACGCAGTATTTT.